A single sample gave rise to the 28 T cell receptor beta chains below, sequenced in a study of shared clonotypes between healthy human individuals. Profiled with immunoSEQ multiplex PCR; TCRdb holds only in-frame clones, not every one. This sample has 2 million to 2.5 million clones, with just under 95% found just once. The specimen was naive CD4+ T cells from PBMCs. The subset is: CD45RA+ positively selected. The receptors stem from a man between 18 and 29 years old in good health. Some clones in this sample may be carry-over from other donors' samples.

The CDR3 loop is CASSLNPISEKLFF. In DNA form, the CDR3 reads TGTGCCAGCAGCTTAAACCCCATATCCGAAAAACTGTTTTTT. The chain links TRBV7-3 to TRBJ1-4, with D unclear. The CDR3 has 14 amino acids. Germline assignment: CDR1 SGHTA and CDR2 FQGTGA. V shed 1 base and J shed 8 bases, with 11 bases lying between them.

The V call is TRBV27, the J call TRBJ2-5; no clear D gene. CDR3 length equals 15 residues. V lost 7 bases and J lost 5, with 20 bases in between. From germline, CDR1 is MNHEY and CDR2 SMNVEV (reference sequence). The CDR3 DNA sequence: TGTGCCAGCAAGGTCAGACCCCTAATCGGGGAGACCCAGTACTTC. Protein product: CASKVRPLIGETQYF.

The chain joins TRBV7-9 to TRBJ2-1, with 9 bases lining up with TRBD1. Germline V CDR1 and CDR2: SEHNR, FQNEAQ (reference sequence). The CDR3 spans 16 residues. Germline trimming cut 5 bases from V and 15 bases from J; bases unmatched to any gene: 20. CDR3 in DNA: TGTGCCAGCAGCAGTTTCCGGGACAGGGACATTTGGATCCGGTTCTTC. This gives the protein CASSSFRDRDIWIRFF.

This chain connects TRBV5-4 to TRBJ2-7; 13 bases are shared with TRBD2. The ends lost 4 bases at V and 3 bases at J; junction bases unmatched: 10. The CDR3 extends over 17 amino acids. Germline CDR1 is SGHNT and CDR2 is YYREEE (reference sequence). CDR3 amino acids: CASSERTSGGPVYEQYF. CDR3 nucleotide sequence: TGTGCCAGCAGCGAAAGGACTAGCGGGGGACCTGTCTACGAGCAGTACTTC.

The rearrangement joins TRBV30 to TRBJ1-5, with 10 bases identical to TRBD1. The CDR3 consists of 14 residues. Germline V gene lookup returns CDR1 GTSNPN and CDR2 SVGIG (reference sequence). The trim removed 1 base at V and 6 bases at J, leaving 3 bases unmatched. The CDR3 DNA reads TGTGCCTGGAGTGGACAGGGGGCAATTCAGCCCCAGCATTTT. This codes for CAWSGQGAIQPQHF.

This chain joins TRBV2 and TRBJ2-5; 11 nucleotides line up with TRBD2. Germline V gene sequence: CDR1 SNHLY, CDR2 FYNNEI. This CDR3 is built from 15 residues. V lost 10 bases, J lost 5 bases, and 12 bases stayed unmatched. The CDR3 sequence is CATRVGTSGSETQYF. The CDR3 nucleotides are TGTGCCACCAGGGTCGGAACTAGCGGGAGCGAGACCCAGTACTTC. The whole variable domain, remainder taken from reference TRBV2 and TRBJ2-5, is EPEVTQTPSHQVTQMGQEVILRCVPISNHLYFYWYRQILGQKVEFLVSFYNNEISEKSEIFDDQFSVERPDGSNFTLKIRSTKLEDSAMYFCATRVGTSGSETQYFGPGTRLLVL.

V gene TRBV18 combines with J gene TRBJ2-7; the D gene is possibly TRBD1 (6 bases). Germline V gene sequence: CDR1 KGHSH, CDR2 LQKENI. The ends were cut back, 8 bases at V and 4 bases at J, with 18 bases in the middle. CDR3 length: 14 residues. CDR3 DNA sequence: TGTGCCAGCACAATTAACGGACAGCTATACGAGCAGTACTTC. It specifies CASTINGQLYEQYF.

This chain links TRBV28 with TRBJ2-2; 7 nucleotides match TRBD1. Germline CDR1 is MDHEN and CDR2 is SYDVKM. J was trimmed by 2 bases and V by 5 bases; bases with no gene match: 5. The CDR3 spans 15 residues. Written as DNA, the CDR3 is TGTGCCAGCAGTCCCCACAGGGGAAACACCGGGGAGCTGTTTTTT. Its translation is CASSPHRGNTGELFF.

The CDR3 sequence is CASSQGGLLSYNEQFF. CDR3 in DNA: TGCGCCAGCAGCCAGGGGGGACTTCTCTCCTACAATGAGCAGTTCTTC. The V gene is TRBV4-1, the J gene TRBJ2-1, with D maybe TRBD2 (6 bases). The V end lost 3 bases, the J end lost 0 bases, and 12 bases lay between the germline ends. The CDR3 spans 16 residues. CDR1 is MGHRA and CDR2 is YSYEKL in the germline V gene.

In the case of this clone: One end of the junction fails to match germline, which may point to a read error. This chain uses TRBV28 with TRBJ1-2; D remains unclear. The CDR3 spans 12 residues. Per germline, CDR1 MDHEN and CDR2 SYDVKM. CDR3 nucleotide sequence: TGTGCCAACAGTTCGTGGCACTATGGCTACACCTTC. Protein product: CANSSWHYGYTF.

The V call is TRBV5-6, the J call TRBJ2-7; 7 bases are a match to TRBD1. Unmatched junction bases numbered 10, after V lost 4 bases and J lost 6 bases. The germline CDR1 and CDR2 sequences are SGHDT and YYEEEE. The CDR3 is 14 residues long. In nucleotides, the CDR3 is TGTGCCAGCAGCCCGCGACAGGGATGGGGCGAGCAGTACTTC. This codes for CASSPRQGWGEQYF.

V gene TRBV10-2 combines with J gene TRBJ1-2, with 7 positions matching TRBD1. The germline V gene encodes CDR1 WSHSY and CDR2 SAAADI. The CDR3 totals 15 residues. J lost 4 bases, V lost 3 bases, and 8 bases had no gene match. The DNA for the CDR3 is TGCGCCAGCAGTGAAGATGGGACAGCGCGCTATGGCTACACCTTC. Protein sequence: CASSEDGTARYGYTF.

The chain links TRBV25-1 to TRBJ2-5, with 9 positions matching TRBD2. The CDR3 extends over 14 amino acids. Per the germline V gene, CDR1 is MGHDK and CDR2 is SYGVNS. The V segment lost 8 bases and the J segment 6 bases; nucleotides outside the gene matches: 10. CDR3 in amino acids: CASAAVAGVQTQYF. CDR3 sequence (DNA): TGTGCCAGCGCCGCGGTAGCGGGAGTGCAGACCCAGTACTTC.

Of note for this clone: The sample has other DNA sequences that encode this CDR3 too. The chain has TRBV7-2 and TRBJ1-1; D ambiguous. This CDR3 comprises 13 residues. V lost 1 base to trimming and J lost 5 bases, with 8 bases between them. Germline V gene lookup returns CDR1 SGHTA and CDR2 FQGNSA. The CDR3 loop is CASSLVGWTEAFF. CDR3 bases: TGTGCCAGCAGCTTAGTGGGGTGGACTGAAGCTTTCTTT.

The chain couples TRBV25-1 to TRBJ1-3; 10 bases match TRBD1. Germline CDR1 and CDR2: MGHDK and SYGVNS. With V trimmed by 8 bases and J by 4 bases, 11 bases remained unmatched. The CDR3 is 16 amino acids. The chain's CDR3 is CASSRTGGVLGNTIYF. In nucleotides, the CDR3 is TGTGCCAGCTCCAGGACAGGGGGAGTCCTCGGAAACACCATATATTTT.

The table lists this clone with a few counts. Other DNA sequences in this specimen translate into the identical CDR3. The chain employs TRBV2 and TRBJ1-2; 7 bases match TRBD1. Losses at the gene ends were 6 bases for V and 5 bases for J; bases not matched to a gene: 3. The CDR3 runs to 12 residues. The germline CDR1 and CDR2 sequences are SNHLY and FYNNEI. CDR3 nucleotides: TGTGCCAGCAGCTCAGGGGGATATGGCTACACCTTC. It encodes CASSSGGYGYTF.

The chain combines TRBV5-1 with TRBJ2-2, with 9 nucleotides matching TRBD1. Germline CDR1 SGHRS, CDR2 YFSETQ. The junction had 10 bases not matched to a gene; V was cut back by 0 bases and J by 1 base. This CDR3 has 19 residues. DNA for the CDR3: TGCGCCAGCAGCTTGGGGGGTCACCCGGGACAGGGGAACACCGGGGAGCTGTTTTTT. Translation gives CASSLGGHPGQGNTGELFF.

V is TRBV5-1 and J is TRBJ2-7; D may be TRBD1 or TRBD2 (5 bases each). The V and J ends lost 4 bases and 2 bases respectively, with 13 bases between them. Germline lookup yields CDR1 SGHRS and CDR2 YFSETQ. This CDR3 is 14 amino acids long. CDR3 nucleotide sequence: TGCGCCAGCAGCACCGGACGGGACCCCTACGAGCAGTACTTC. This gives the protein CASSTGRDPYEQYF.

The V call is TRBV5-4, the J call TRBJ2-1; 11 bases agree with TRBD2. Germline V CDR1 and CDR2: SGHNT, YYREEE (reference sequence). The J segment lost 9 bases and the V segment lost 4 bases, leaving 15 bases of the junction unmatched. This CDR3 has 17 amino acids. Written as DNA, the CDR3 is TGTGCCAGCAGCCCCCCATCGGGACTAGCGGCGAGAGGTGAGCAGTTCTTC. Amino acid sequence: CASSPPSGLAARGEQFF.

The chain recombines TRBV6-5 with TRBJ2-1; 8 nucleotides line up with TRBD1. V dropped 3 bases and J dropped 9; count of bases not matched to a gene: 10. The CDR3 spans 15 residues. Germline CDR1 MNHEY, CDR2 SVGAGI. CDR3 loop: CASSYGRQGFAEQFF. The CDR3 DNA follows: TGTGCCAGCAGTTATGGAAGACAGGGGTTTGCTGAGCAGTTCTTC.

V gene TRBV27 combines with J gene TRBJ1-1; 8 positions match TRBD1. This CDR3 has 15 amino acids. V shed 6 bases, J shed 1 base, and the junction held 7 bases outside the gene matches. The germline V gene encodes CDR1 MNHEY and CDR2 SMNVEV (reference sequence). The chain's CDR3 is CASSLGDRRNTEAFF. In DNA, the CDR3 is TGTGCCAGCAGCCTCGGGGACAGGCGGAACACTGAAGCTTTCTTT.

The genes are TRBV18 and TRBJ2-7, with TRBD2 as a possible D gene (5 bases). Germline loops: CDR1 KGHSH, CDR2 LQKENI. V lost 3 bases to trimming and J lost 5 bases, with 14 bases between them. There are 14 residues in the CDR3. In nucleotides, the CDR3 is TGTGCCAGCTCACCCCGGACTGGTAACCACGAGCAGTACTTC. This encodes CASSPRTGNHEQYF.

J is TRBJ2-2 and V is TRBV12-5; 7 nucleotides match TRBD1. The CDR3 has 15 amino acids. The ends lost 3 bases at V and 1 base at J; junction bases unmatched: 2. Germline V gene lookup returns CDR1 LGHNT and CDR2 FRNRAP. CDR3 protein: CASGFRTGNTGELFF. DNA of the CDR3: TGTGCTAGTGGTTTCCGGACAGGGAACACCGGGGAGCTGTTTTTT.

Only a few counts were recorded for this clone. The chain carries TRBV4-3 and TRBJ2-2, with 8 bases matching TRBD2. The length of the CDR3 is 18 residues. CDR1 and CDR2 from the germline V gene are LGHNA and YSLEER. J was trimmed by 0 bases and V by 0 bases; bases with no gene match: 6. In nucleotides, the CDR3 is TGCGCCAGCAGCCAAGAGAGGCGGGAGGCAACGAACACCGGGGAGCTGTTTTTT. Its protein product is CASSQERREATNTGELFF.

Remarks on this clone: Other nucleotide sequences from this sample produce the same CDR3. The V call is TRBV6-5, the J call TRBJ2-3, with 7 positions matching TRBD2. With 6 bases clipped from V and 2 bases from J, the junction kept 2 bases outside the gene matches. The CDR3 spans 13 residues. Per germline, CDR1 MNHEY and CDR2 SVGAGI. The CDR3 bases are TGTGCCAGCAGCCGGGACTACACAGATACGCAGTATTTT. Protein: CASSRDYTDTQYF.

Remarks on this clone: Germline and junction disagree at one end, which may indicate a read error. J is TRBJ1-1 and V is TRBV28, with D perhaps matching TRBD1 (5 bases). This CDR3 is 17 amino acids long. Germline V CDR1 and CDR2: MDHEN, SYDVKM. This CDR3 is CASSLSAGTDTDQGSFF. The CDR3 DNA reads TGTGCCAGCAGCTTATCCGCCGGGACGGATACCGACCAAGGATCTTTCTTT.

The chain uses TRBV7-2 and TRBJ2-5; no definite D call. V gave up 5 bases and J gave up 5 bases, with 15 bases separating them. Germline CDR1 and CDR2: SGHTA and FQGNSA. This CDR3 is built from 14 residues. This chain's CDR3 is CASSLGFALETQYF. The CDR3 bases are TGTGCCAGCAGCCTCGGATTTGCACTGGAGACCCAGTACTTC.

This clone was picked up one time. The chain links TRBV9 to TRBJ2-1; TRBD2 agrees at 7 bases. Looked up from germline, CDR1 is SGDLS and CDR2 is YYNGEE. The CDR3 totals 20 residues. The ends lost 4 bases at V and 2 bases at J; junction bases unmatched: 21. The CDR3 bases are TGTGCCAGCAGCCCTAACCCGCTAAGACTTCTAGCGGCCCCCTACAATGAGCAGTTCTTC. It translates to CASSPNPLRLLAAPYNEQFF.